This TCR beta chain was obtained from a study of T cell responses to AZD1222 COVID-19 vaccine. V was pared by 7 bases and J by 7 bases, with 11 bases between. The CDR3 sequence is 12 residues long. Germline V lookup: CDR1 SGHRS, CDR2 YFSETQ. The repertoire was sequenced with immunoSEQ multiplex PCR; TCRdb's copy has only in-frame clones and lacks some. This table has over 120,000 clones, 85% to 95% appearing once. On this clone itself: What it recognizes is unknown.

Study results and caveats: Repertoire collection took place solely once the T cell response had peaked. White British donors predominated, females outnumbered males, and clonal diversity was possibly underestimated. Epitopes outside B.1.351 and B.1.1.7 mutated regions reportedly drew nearly half of spike TCRs.

Sequenced here: peripheral blood, sampled after recovery from COVID-19. The receptor was derived from an adult who had recovered from COVID-19. The rearrangement uses TRBV5-1 and TRBJ1-4; D possibly corresponds to TRBD1 (6 bases). The CDR3 DNA reads TGCGCCAGCTCCTCGGGGGCTGAAAAACTGTTTTTT. Protein: CASSSGAEKLFF.